These T cell receptor beta chains were read from a single sample in a study of blood T cell repertoires in COVID-19. The table came from immunoSEQ multiplex PCR; TCRdb's copy has only in-frame clones and leaves some out. The repertoire holds 400,000 to 450,000 clones, with 75% to 90% as singletons. Material for sequencing was peripheral blood. All receptors derive from a woman in her 40s with COVID-19, enrolled during active disease. The CDR3 runs from the conserved cysteine through the conserved F or W. The D gene is left open where the match is weak. Clone sizes are given selectively: once, few, many, or a class where the clone is expanded.

d_gene | j_gene | abundance | v_gene | CDR3aa | CDR3nt
TRBD1 | TRBJ1-2 | few | TRBV30 | CAWGRDRAFYGYTF | TGTGCCTGGGGCAGGGACAGGGCCTTCTATGGCTACACCTTC
NA | TRBJ1-2 | NA | TRBV7-9 | CASSSDIRGSYGYTF | TGTGCCAGCAGCTCGGACATCAGGGGAAGCTATGGCTACACCTTC
NA | TRBJ2-1 | NA | TRBV10-3 | CAISESIGASYNEQFF | TGTGCCATCAGTGAGTCGATTGGGGCGTCCTACAATGAGCAGTTCTTC
TRBD2 | TRBJ2-1 | NA | TRBV6-2/TRBV6-3 | CASSYSLRGASSSYNEQFF | TGTGCCAGCAGTTACTCGTTGCGGGGGGCGTCGAGCTCCTACAATGAGCAGTTCTTC
NA | TRBJ1-3 | NA | TRBV28 | CASSLDRTVNTIYF | TGTGCCAGCAGCCTAGACAGGACCGTAAACACCATATATTTT
NA | TRBJ1-2 | NA | TRBV28 | CASSLRAGFYYGYTF | TGTGCCAGCAGTCTAAGAGCGGGATTTTACTATGGCTACACCTTC
NA | TRBJ1-5 | NA | TRBV19 | CASSIGSRQPQHF | TGTGCCAGTAGTATAGGAAGTCGGCAGCCCCAGCATTTT
TRBD1 | TRBJ1-6 | once | TRBV4-2 | CASSPTGGGTGSPLHF | TGTGCCAGCAGCCCGACAGGGGGAGGGACGGGTTCACCCCTCCACTTT
TRBD1 | TRBJ1-4 | NA | TRBV15 | CATSTTQGASLFEKLFF | TGTGCCACCAGCACCACACAGGGGGCTTCCCTCTTTGAAAAACTGTTTTTT
TRBD2 | TRBJ2-3 | NA | TRBV15 | CATSRPEASGSPDTQYF | TGTGCCACCAGCAGACCCGAGGCTAGCGGGAGCCCAGATACGCAGTATTTT
NA | TRBJ1-5 | once | TRBV7-2 | CASSLGRVQPQHF | TGTGCCAGCAGCTTAGGCAGGGTACAGCCCCAGCATTTT
NA | TRBJ2-2 | NA | TRBV24-1 | CATSDSGQQGAGELFF | TGTGCCACCAGTGACTCAGGACAGCAGGGCGCCGGGGAGCTGTTTTTT
TRBD1 | TRBJ2-1 | NA | TRBV18 | CASSAEGQVAIEQFF | TGTGCCAGCTCAGCGGAGGGACAGGTGGCAATTGAGCAGTTCTTC
NA | TRBJ2-3 | NA | TRBV7-8 | CASSFEGGDTQYF | TGTGCCAGCAGCTTTGAGGGCGGAGATACGCAGTATTTT
NA | TRBJ1-5 | once | TRBV6-1 | CASSEGVGAQPQHF | TGTGCCAGCAGTGAAGGGGTGGGGGCCCAGCCCCAGCATTTT
TRBD2 | TRBJ2-3 | NA | TRBV7-2 | CASSLAGGLDTQYF | TGTGCCAGCAGCCTAGCGGGAGGTCTAGATACGCAGTATTTT
NA | TRBJ1-2 | NA | TRBV28 | CASSLSGRVYGYTF | TGTGCCAGCAGTTTATCGGGCAGGGTCTATGGCTACACCTTC
NA | TRBJ1-2 | NA | TRBV2 | CASSEYKLAYGYTF | TGTGCCAGCAGTGAATATAAGTTGGCCTATGGCTACACCTTC
TRBD2 | TRBJ2-1 | NA | TRBV9 | CASSVGTRLAGINEQFF | TGTGCCAGCAGCGTTGGCACTAGACTAGCGGGAATCAATGAGCAGTTCTTC
NA | TRBJ1-2 | NA | TRBV4-3 | CASSQYRETAYGYTF | TGCGCCAGCAGCCAATACAGGGAAACGGCCTATGGCTACACCTTC
TRBD1 | TRBJ1-3 | NA | TRBV12-3/TRBV12-4 | CASSLGQGLYF | TGTGCCAGCAGTTTAGGACAGGGATTATATTTT
NA | TRBJ1-4 | NA | TRBV6-2/TRBV6-3 | CASSPIGGNEKLFF | TGTGCCAGCAGCCCCATCGGGGGGAATGAAAAACTGTTTTTT
NA | TRBJ2-7 | NA | TRBV7-2 | CASSTQGGYEQYF | TGTGCCAGCAGTACCCAGGGGGGCTACGAGCAGTACTTC
NA | TRBJ2-2 | NA | TRBV7-3 | CASSLVQAGNTGELFF | TGTGCCAGCAGCCTCGTTCAGGCAGGGAACACCGGGGAGCTGTTTTTT
TRBD2 | TRBJ2-3 | NA | TRBV9 | CASSVGAGGSTDTQYF | TGTGCCAGCAGCGTAGGGGCGGGGGGGAGCACAGATACGCAGTATTTT
TRBD1 | TRBJ2-7 | NA | TRBV5-1 | CASSPGTGGEEQYF | TGCGCCAGCAGCCCTGGAACAGGGGGCGAGGAGCAGTACTTC
TRBD2 | TRBJ2-5 | NA | TRBV28 | CASRTAPGLAVYF | TGTGCCAGCAGGACCGCGCCGGGACTAGCTGTGTACTTC
NA | TRBJ1-6 | once | TRBV5-6 | CASSLAGNWNSPLHF | TGTGCCAGCAGCTTGGCGGGGAACTGGAATTCACCCCTCCACTTT
NA | TRBJ1-1 | NA | TRBV19 | CASSISPTGNTEAFF | TGTGCCAGTAGTATATCCCCGACAGGGAACACTGAAGCTTTCTTT